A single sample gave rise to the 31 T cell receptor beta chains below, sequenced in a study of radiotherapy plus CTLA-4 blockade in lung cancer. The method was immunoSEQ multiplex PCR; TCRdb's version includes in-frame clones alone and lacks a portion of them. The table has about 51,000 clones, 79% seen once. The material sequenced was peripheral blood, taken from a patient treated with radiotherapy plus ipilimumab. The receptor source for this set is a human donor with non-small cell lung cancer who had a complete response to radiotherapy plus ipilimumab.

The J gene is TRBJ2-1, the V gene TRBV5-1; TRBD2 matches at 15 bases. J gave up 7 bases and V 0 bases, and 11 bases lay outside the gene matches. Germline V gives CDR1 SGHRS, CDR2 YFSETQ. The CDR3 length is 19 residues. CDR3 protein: CASSLASGTSGRIYNEQFF. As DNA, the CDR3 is TGCGCCAGCAGCTTGGCCTCCGGGACTAGCGGGAGGATTTATAATGAGCAGTTCTTC. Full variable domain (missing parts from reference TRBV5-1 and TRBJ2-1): KAGVTQTPRYLIKTRGQQVTLSCSPISGHRSVSWYQQTPGQGLQFLFEYFSETQRNKGNFPGRFSGRQFSNSRSEMNVSTLELGDSALYLCASSLASGTSGRIYNEQFFGPGTRLTVL.

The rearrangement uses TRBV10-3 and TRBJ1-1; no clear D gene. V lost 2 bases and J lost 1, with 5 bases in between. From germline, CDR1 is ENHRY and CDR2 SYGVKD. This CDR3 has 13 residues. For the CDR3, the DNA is TGTGCCATCAGTGAGAACAGGAACACTGAAGCTTTCTTT. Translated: CAISENRNTEAFF.

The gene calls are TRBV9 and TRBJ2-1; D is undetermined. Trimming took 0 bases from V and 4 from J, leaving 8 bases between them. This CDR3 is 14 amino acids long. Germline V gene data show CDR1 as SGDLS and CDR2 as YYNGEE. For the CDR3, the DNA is TGTGCCAGCAGCGTAGATGCAGATTACAATGAGCAGTTCTTC. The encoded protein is CASSVDADYNEQFF.

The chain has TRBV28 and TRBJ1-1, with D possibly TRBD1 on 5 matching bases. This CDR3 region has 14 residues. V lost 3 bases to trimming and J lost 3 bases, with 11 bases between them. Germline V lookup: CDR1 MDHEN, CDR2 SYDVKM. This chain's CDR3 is CASSFPLGHTEAFF. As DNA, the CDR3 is TGTGCCAGCAGTTTCCCCCTGGGGCACACTGAAGCTTTCTTT. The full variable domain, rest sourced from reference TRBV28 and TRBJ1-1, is DVKVTQSSRYLVKRTGEKVFLECVQDMDHENMFWYRQDPGLGLRLIYFSYDVKMKEKGDIPEGYSVSREKKERFSLILESASTNQTSMYLCASSFPLGHTEAFFGQGTRLTVV.

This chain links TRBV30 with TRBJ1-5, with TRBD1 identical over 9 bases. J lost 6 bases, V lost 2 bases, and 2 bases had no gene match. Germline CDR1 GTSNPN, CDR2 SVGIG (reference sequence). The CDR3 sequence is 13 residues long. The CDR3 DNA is TGTGCCTGGAGTCGGACAGGGGTTCAGCCCCAGCATTTT. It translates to CAWSRTGVQPQHF.

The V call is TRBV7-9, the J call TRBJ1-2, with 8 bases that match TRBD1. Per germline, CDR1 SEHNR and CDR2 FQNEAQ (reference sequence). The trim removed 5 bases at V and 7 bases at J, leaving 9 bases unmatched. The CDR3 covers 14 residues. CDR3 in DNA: TGTGCCAGCAGCAAGGACAGGGAAGGGCCTGGCTACACCTTC. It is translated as CASSKDREGPGYTF.

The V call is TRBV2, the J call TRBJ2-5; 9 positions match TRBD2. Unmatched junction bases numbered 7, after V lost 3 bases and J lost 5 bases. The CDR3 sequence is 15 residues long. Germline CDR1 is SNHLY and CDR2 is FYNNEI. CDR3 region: CASSEMAGGWETQYF. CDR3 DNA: TGTGCCAGCAGTGAGATGGCGGGAGGGTGGGAGACCCAGTACTTC.

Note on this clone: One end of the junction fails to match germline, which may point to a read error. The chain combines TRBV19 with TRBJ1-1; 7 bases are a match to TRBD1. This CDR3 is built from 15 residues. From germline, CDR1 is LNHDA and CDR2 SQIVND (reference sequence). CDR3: CASSNYPRDSPSGVF. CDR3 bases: TGTGCCAGTAGTAACTACCCCCGGGACAGCCCCAGTGGGGTCTTT.

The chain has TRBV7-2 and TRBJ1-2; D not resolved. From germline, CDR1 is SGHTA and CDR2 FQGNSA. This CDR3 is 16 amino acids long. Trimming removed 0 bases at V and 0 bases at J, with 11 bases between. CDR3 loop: CASSLAGRISNYGYTF. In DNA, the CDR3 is TGTGCCAGCAGCTTAGCGGGCAGAATATCTAACTATGGCTACACCTTC. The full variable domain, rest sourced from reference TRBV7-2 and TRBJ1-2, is GAGVSQSPSNKVTEKGKDVELRCDPISGHTALYWYRQSLGQGLEFLIYFQGNSAPDKSGLPSDRFSAERTGGSVSTLTIQRTQQEDSAVYLCASSLAGRISNYGYTFGSGTRLTVV.

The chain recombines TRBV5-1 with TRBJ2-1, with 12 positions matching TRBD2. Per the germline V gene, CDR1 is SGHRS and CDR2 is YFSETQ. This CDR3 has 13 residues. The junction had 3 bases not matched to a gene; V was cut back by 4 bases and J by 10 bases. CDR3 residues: CASSPGTSGEQFF. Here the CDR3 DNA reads TGCGCCAGCAGCCCCGGGACTAGCGGGGAGCAGTTCTTC.

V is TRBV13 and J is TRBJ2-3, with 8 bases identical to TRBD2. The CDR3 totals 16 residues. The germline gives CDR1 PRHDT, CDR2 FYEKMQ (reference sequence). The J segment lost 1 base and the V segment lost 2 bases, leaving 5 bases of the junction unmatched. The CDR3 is CASSLQAGARTDTQYF. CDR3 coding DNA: TGTGCCAGCAGCTTACAAGCGGGGGCCCGCACAGATACGCAGTATTTT.

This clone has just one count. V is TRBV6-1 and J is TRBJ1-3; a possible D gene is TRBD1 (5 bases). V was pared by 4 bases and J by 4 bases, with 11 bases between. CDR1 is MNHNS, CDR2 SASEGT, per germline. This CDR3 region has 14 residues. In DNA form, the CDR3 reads TGTGCCAGCAGTGCGGGGGGAACCGGAAACACCATATATTTT. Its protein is CASSAGGTGNTIYF.

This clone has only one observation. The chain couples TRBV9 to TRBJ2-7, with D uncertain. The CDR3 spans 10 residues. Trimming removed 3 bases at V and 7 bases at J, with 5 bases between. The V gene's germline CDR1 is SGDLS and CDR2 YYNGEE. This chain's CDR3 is CASSAWEQYV. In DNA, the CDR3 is TGTGCCAGCAGCGCCTGGGAGCAGTACGTC.

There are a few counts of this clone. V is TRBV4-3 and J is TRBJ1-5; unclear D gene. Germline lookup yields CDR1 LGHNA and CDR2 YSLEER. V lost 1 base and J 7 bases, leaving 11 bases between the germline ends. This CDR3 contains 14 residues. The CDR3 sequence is CASSQVRGPQPQHF. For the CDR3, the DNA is TGCGCCAGCAGCCAAGTGAGAGGCCCCCAGCCCCAGCATTTT.

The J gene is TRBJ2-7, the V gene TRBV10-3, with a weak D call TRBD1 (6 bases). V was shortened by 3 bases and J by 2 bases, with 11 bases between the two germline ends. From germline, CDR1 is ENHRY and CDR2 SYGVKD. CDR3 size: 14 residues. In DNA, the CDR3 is TGTGCCATCAGTGATTATGAGGGGGCCTACGAGCAGTACTTC. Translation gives CAISDYEGAYEQYF.

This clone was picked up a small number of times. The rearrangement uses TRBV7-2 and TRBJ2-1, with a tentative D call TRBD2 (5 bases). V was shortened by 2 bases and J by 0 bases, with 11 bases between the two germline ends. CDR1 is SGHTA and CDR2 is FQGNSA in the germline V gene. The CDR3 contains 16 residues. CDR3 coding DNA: TGTGCCAGCAGCTTATCCGGGGATAGCTCCTACAATGAGCAGTTCTTC. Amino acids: CASSLSGDSSYNEQFF.

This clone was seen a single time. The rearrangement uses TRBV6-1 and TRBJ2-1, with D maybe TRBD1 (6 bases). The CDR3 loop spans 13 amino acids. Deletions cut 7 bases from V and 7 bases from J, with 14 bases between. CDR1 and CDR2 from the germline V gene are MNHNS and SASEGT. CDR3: CASKVGARNEQFF. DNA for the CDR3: TGTGCCAGCAAGGTGGGGGCGCGGAATGAGCAGTTCTTC.

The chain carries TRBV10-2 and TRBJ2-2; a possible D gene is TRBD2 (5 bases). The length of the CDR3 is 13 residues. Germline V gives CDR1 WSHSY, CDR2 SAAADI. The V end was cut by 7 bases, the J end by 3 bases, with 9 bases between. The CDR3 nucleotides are TGCGCCAGCAAAGGACTTGACACCGGGGAGCTGTTTTTT. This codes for CASKGLDTGELFF.

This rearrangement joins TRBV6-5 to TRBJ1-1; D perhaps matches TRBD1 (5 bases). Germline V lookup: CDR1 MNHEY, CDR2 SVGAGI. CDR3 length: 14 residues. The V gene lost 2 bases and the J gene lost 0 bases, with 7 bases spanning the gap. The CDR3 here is CASSYRQLNTEAFF. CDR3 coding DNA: TGTGCCAGCAGTTACCGACAGCTGAACACTGAAGCTTTCTTT.

CDR3 DNA: TGTGCCAGCAGTTACTCGACAGCTGGAAACACCATATATTTT. Amino acids: CASSYSTAGNTIYF. J is TRBJ1-3 and V is TRBV6-5; D perhaps matches TRBD1 (5 bases). V was trimmed by 0 bases and J by 2 bases, leaving 5 bases between them. Looked up from germline, CDR1 is MNHEY and CDR2 is SVGAGI. CDR3 length: 14 residues.

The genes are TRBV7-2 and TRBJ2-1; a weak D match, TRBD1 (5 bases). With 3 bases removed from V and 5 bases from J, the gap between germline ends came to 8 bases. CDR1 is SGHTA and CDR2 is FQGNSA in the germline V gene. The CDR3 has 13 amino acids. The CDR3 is CASSFSRDNEQFF. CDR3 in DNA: TGTGCCAGCAGCTTTTCCAGGGACAATGAGCAGTTCTTC.

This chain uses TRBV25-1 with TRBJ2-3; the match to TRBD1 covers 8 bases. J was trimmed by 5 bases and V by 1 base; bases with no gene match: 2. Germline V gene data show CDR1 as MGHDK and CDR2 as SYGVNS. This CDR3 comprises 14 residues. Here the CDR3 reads CASSESGGLDTQYF. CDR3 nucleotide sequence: TGTGCCAGCAGTGAATCAGGGGGCCTAGATACGCAGTATTTT.

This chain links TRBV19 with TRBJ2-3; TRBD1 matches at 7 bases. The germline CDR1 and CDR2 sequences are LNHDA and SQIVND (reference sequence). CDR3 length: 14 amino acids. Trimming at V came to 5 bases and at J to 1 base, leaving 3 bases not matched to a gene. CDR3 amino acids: CASSFGTGTDTQYF. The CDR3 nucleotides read TGTGCCAGTAGTTTCGGGACAGGCACAGATACGCAGTATTTT.

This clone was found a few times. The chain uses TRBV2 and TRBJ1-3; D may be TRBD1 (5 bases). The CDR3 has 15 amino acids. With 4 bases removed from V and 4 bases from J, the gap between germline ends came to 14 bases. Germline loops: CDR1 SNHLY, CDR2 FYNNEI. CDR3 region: CASSAIRVTGNTIYF. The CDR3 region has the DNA TGTGCCAGCAGTGCTATCAGGGTTACGGGAAACACCATATATTTT. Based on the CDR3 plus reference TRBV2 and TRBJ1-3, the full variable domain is EPEVTQTPSHQVTQMGQEVILRCVPISNHLYFYWYRQILGQKVEFLVSFYNNEISEKSEIFDDQFSVERPDGSNFTLKIRSTKLEDSAMYFCASSAIRVTGNTIYFGEGSWLTVV.

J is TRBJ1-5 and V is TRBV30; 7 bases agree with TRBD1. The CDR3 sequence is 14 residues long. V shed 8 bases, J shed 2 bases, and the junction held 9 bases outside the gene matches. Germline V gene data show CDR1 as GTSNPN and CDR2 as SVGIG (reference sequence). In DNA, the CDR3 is TGTGCCGCACAGGGGTCTCATGGCAATCAGCCCCAGCATTTT. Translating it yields CAAQGSHGNQPQHF.

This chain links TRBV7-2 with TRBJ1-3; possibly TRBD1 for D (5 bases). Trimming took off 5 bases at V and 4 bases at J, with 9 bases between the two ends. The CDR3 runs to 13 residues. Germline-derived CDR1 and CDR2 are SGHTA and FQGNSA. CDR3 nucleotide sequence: TGTGCCAGCAGCCCCGGGGGGGGAAACACCATATATTTT. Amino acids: CASSPGGGNTIYF.

CDR3 sequence (DNA): TGTGCCAGCAGTGAACGGACAGGGAACACTGAAGCTTTCTTT. Translation: CASSERTGNTEAFF. This chain joins TRBV2 and TRBJ1-1; TRBD1 matches at 7 bases. Germline V CDR1 and CDR2: SNHLY, FYNNEI. CDR3 length: 14 amino acids. V lost 2 bases to trimming and J lost 1 base; unmatched junction nucleotides: 1.

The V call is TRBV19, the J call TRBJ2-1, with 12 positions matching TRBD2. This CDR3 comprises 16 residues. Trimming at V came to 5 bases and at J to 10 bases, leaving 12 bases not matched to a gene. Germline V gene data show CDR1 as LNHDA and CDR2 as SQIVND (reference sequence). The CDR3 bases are TGTGCCAGTAGTCCATATACTAGCGGGAGGCCGGGGGAGCAGTTCTTC. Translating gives CASSPYTSGRPGEQFF.

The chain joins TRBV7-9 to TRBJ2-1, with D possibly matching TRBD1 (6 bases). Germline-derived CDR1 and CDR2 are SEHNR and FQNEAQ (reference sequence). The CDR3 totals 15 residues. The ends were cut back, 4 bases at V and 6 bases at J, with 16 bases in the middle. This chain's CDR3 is CASSSPEGVGNEQFF. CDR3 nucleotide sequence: TGTGCCAGCAGCTCCCCCGAGGGGGTCGGCAATGAGCAGTTCTTC.

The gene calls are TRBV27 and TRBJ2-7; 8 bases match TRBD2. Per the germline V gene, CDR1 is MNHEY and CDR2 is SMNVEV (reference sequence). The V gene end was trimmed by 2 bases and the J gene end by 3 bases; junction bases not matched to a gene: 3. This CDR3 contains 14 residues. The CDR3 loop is CASSLSGGIYEQYF. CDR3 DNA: TGTGCCAGCAGTTTAAGCGGGGGTATCTACGAGCAGTACTTC.

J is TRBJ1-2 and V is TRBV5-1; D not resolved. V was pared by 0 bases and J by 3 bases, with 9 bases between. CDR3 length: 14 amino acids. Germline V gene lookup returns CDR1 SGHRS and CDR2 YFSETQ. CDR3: CASSLAFTDYGYTF. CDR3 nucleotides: TGCGCCAGCAGCTTGGCCTTCACAGACTATGGCTACACCTTC.